The 2 T cell receptor beta chains in this list originate from one sample, sequenced in a study of blood T cell repertoires in COVID-19 (dated by TCRdb to the early 2020s). The library came from the immunoSEQ multiplex PCR assay. TCRdb took over this immuneACCESS table, retaining in-frame rearrangements with V and J assigned. Such tables are incomplete; in checked studies, under half of the missing clones stem from an unresolved V gene, and the remainder is unexplained. Counted in this sample were 60,000 to 80,000 clones; roughly 84% of them appeared once. The ten most abundant clones make up 8.8% of the sample. Specimen: peripheral blood. The receptors were gathered from a man in his fifties or sixties with active COVID-19.

The J gene is TRBJ2-3, the V gene TRBV7-2, with 7 nucleotides matching TRBD2. The CDR3 runs to 16 residues. Germline assignment: CDR1 SGHTA and CDR2 FQGNSA. With V trimmed by 2 bases and J by 7 bases, 12 bases remained unmatched. DNA of the CDR3: TGTGCCAGCAGCTTATCTGGGGGGGGAGGCAGATATACGCAGTATTTT. Protein product: CASSLSGGGGRYTQYF.

This chain uses TRBV19 with TRBJ2-1, with 7 bases matching TRBD2. The CDR3 sequence is 15 residues long. The germline CDR1 and CDR2 sequences are LNHDA and SQIVND (reference sequence). The J segment lost 4 bases and the V segment lost 3 bases, leaving 6 bases of the junction unmatched. The CDR3 protein is CASSIGAGLYNEQFF. For the CDR3, the DNA is TGTGCCAGTAGTATTGGAGCGGGGCTATACAATGAGCAGTTCTTC.